This is a list of T cell receptor beta chains from one sample in a study of T cell responses to AZD1222 COVID-19 vaccine. Only in-frame clones appear in the TCRdb table, and some are missing; sequencing was by immunoSEQ multiplex PCR. The sample consists of about 110,000 clones, 88% of them appearing once. This sample comprised peripheral blood, obtained on day 0 of AZD1222 vaccination. These receptors were collected from an adult in good health. Each CDR3 is given with its conserved first and last residue. A D gene is named only where the DNA matches it firmly. Size is omitted from some rows. Given values are once, few, many or a class for expanded clones.

>TRBJ2-4|TRBV2|.|.
CASSSTGTTEGIQYF
TGTGCCAGCAGTAGCACCGGGACCACCGAAGGCATTCAGTACTTC
>TRBJ1-1|TRBV5-5|.|.
CASSFQGTRGFNTEAFF
TGTGCCAGCAGCTTCCAGGGGACCCGAGGATTTAACACTGAAGCTTTCTTT
>TRBJ2-1|TRBV6-1|.|.
CASSEVAQSSYNEQFF
TGTGCCAGCAGTGAGGTTGCGCAGAGCTCCTACAATGAGCAGTTCTTC
>TRBJ1-5|TRBV2|.|.
CASSRTVGNQPQHF
TGTGCCAGCAGCAGGACAGTTGGCAATCAGCCCCAGCATTTT
>TRBJ2-3|TRBV7-8|.|.
CASSLALRGDTQYF
TGTGCCAGCAGCTTAGCTCTCAGAGGAGATACGCAGTATTTT
>TRBJ2-5|TRBV2|.|.
CASSGQVAETQYF
TGTGCCAGCAGTGGACAGGTAGCCGAGACCCAGTACTTC
>TRBJ1-2|TRBV6-5|TRBD1|once
CATQGTGGLGYGYTF
TGTGCCACTCAGGGGACAGGGGGCTTGGGATATGGCTACACCTTC
>TRBJ1-1|TRBV19|.|.
CASSYLPGRNTEAFF
TGTGCCAGTAGTTATCTGCCGGGTCGGAACACTGAAGCTTTCTTT
>TRBJ2-7|TRBV6-1|.|.
CASSEVSRGSYEQYF
TGTGCCAGCAGTGAAGTGAGTAGAGGATCGTACGAGCAGTACTTC
>TRBJ1-4|TRBV12-3/TRBV12-4|.|.
CASSLIVGEKLFF
TGTGCCAGCAGTTTAATAGTCGGTGAAAAACTGTTTTTT
>TRBJ2-1|TRBV7-5|.|.
CARSLDGLLAGGSSYNEQFF
TGTGCCAGAAGCTTAGATGGGTTACTAGCGGGGGGGAGCTCCTACAATGAGCAGTTCTTC
>TRBJ2-1|TRBV7-9|.|.
CASSLDGFRRLFNEQFF
TGTGCCAGCAGCTTAGACGGTTTTCGGCGACTATTCAATGAGCAGTTCTTC
>TRBJ2-7|TRBV27|TRBD2|few
CASSPGGGRSYEQYF
TGTGCCAGCAGTCCCGGGGGGGGGCGGTCCTACGAGCAGTACTTC
>TRBJ1-1|TRBV3-1/TRBV3-2|.|.
CASSQEHRVSAEAFF
TGTGCCAGCAGCCAAGAACACAGGGTAAGTGCTGAAGCTTTCTTT
>TRBJ2-2|TRBV6-5|.|.
CASSYTRQNTGELFF
TGTGCCAGCAGTTACACAAGACAGAACACCGGGGAGCTGTTTTTT
>TRBJ2-7|TRBV18|TRBD1|.
CASSLRTGGSYEQYF
TGTGCCAGCTCACTGAGGACAGGGGGAAGCTACGAGCAGTACTTC
>TRBJ2-2|TRBV19|TRBD1|once
CASSIERQGSGELFF
TGTGCCAGTAGTATAGAGAGACAGGGGTCCGGGGAGCTGTTTTTT
>TRBJ1-4|TRBV28|.|.
CASSSRTHPAVGEKLFF
TGTGCCAGCAGTTCAAGGACACACCCCGCAGTTGGTGAAAAACTGTTTTTT
>TRBJ1-2|TRBV18|.|.
CASSPGGYGYTF
TGTGCCAGCTCACCAGGGGGATATGGCTACACCTTC
>TRBJ2-1|TRBV7-2|TRBD2|.
CASSPRTSGGYNEQFF
TGTGCCAGCAGCCCGAGGACTAGCGGGGGCTACAATGAGCAGTTCTTC
>TRBJ1-4|TRBV4-2|.|few
CASSQDQGGEKGEKLFF
TGTGCCAGCAGCCAAGATCAAGGTGGGGAGAAGGGAGAAAAACTGTTTTTT
>TRBJ1-1|TRBV21-1|.|.
CASSAAGLDTEAFF
TGTGCCAGCAGCGCGGCCGGTTTGGACACTGAAGCTTTCTTT
>TRBJ1-6|TRBV2|TRBD1|.
CASSPDRGRGSPLHF
TGTGCCAGCAGCCCAGACAGGGGTCGGGGTTCACCCCTCCACTTT
>TRBJ2-7|TRBV10-3|TRBD1|.
CAISKQPGQGVGEQYF
TGTGCCATCTCGAAACAACCGGGACAGGGGGTTGGGGAGCAGTACTTC
>TRBJ2-2|TRBV2|TRBD1|.
CASTRDRVVSGELFF
TGTGCCAGCACCCGGGACAGGGTTGTATCCGGGGAGCTGTTTTTT
>TRBJ2-1|TRBV12-5|TRBD1|.
CASGPGQGAIEQFF
TGTGCTAGTGGCCCGGGGCAGGGGGCCATTGAGCAGTTCTTC
>TRBJ2-7|TRBV11-2|.|.
CASSLSDTGEQYF
TGTGCCAGCAGCCTATCGGATACCGGCGAGCAGTACTTC
>TRBJ2-2|TRBV11-3|.|.
CASSPLIKRARNTGELFF
TGTGCCAGCAGCCCTCTTATCAAGCGAGCGCGGAACACCGGGGAGCTGTTTTTT
>TRBJ2-7|TRBV3-1/TRBV3-2|TRBD2|.
CASSPTSGAYEQYF
TGTGCCAGCAGCCCGACTAGCGGCGCCTACGAGCAGTACTTC
>TRBJ1-2|TRBV10-3|.|once
CAISEDTYGYTF
TGTGCCATCAGCGAAGACACCTATGGCTACACCTTC
>TRBJ1-3|TRBV28|.|once
CASSSGTAGNTIYF
TGTGCCAGCAGCTCCGGGACGGCTGGAAACACCATATATTTT
>TRBJ1-2|TRBV5-6|TRBD1|.
CASSWSTRQGFNYGYTF
TGTGCCAGCAGCTGGAGCACCCGACAGGGGTTTAACTATGGCTACACCTTC
>TRBJ2-4|TRBV7-9|TRBD2|.
CASSLSGTSGCYF
TGTGCCAGCAGCTTATCAGGGACTAGCGGGTGTTACTTC
>TRBJ2-3|TRBV3-1/TRBV3-2|.|.
CASSQSQVHTQYF
TGTGCCAGCAGCCAATCACAGGTCCATACGCAGTATTTT
>TRBJ2-1|TRBV23-1|.|.
CASSPGNNEQFF
TGCGCCAGCAGTCCCGGTAACAATGAGCAGTTCTTC
>TRBJ2-7|TRBV7-2|TRBD2|.
CASSKAGTSGNFYEQYF
TGTGCCAGCAGCAAAGCCGGGACTAGCGGGAATTTCTACGAGCAGTACTTC
>TRBJ2-2|TRBV24-1|.|.
CATSDGGVNTGELFF
TGTGCCACCAGTGATGGGGGAGTGAACACCGGGGAGCTGTTTTTT